This T cell receptor beta chain was sequenced for a study of follicular helper T cells after annual influenza vaccination. At the level of the study: Some donors were sampled over the 2013-2014, 2014-2015 and 2015-2016 vaccinations. Whole-study findings and limits: Most later recoveries of Day 7 ICOS+CD38+ clones were ICOS-CD38- cTfh. The much larger non-cTfh compartments may have been undersampled.

The sample's time point: 2015-2016 season, 7 days after influenza vaccination. Donors with HIV/AIDS, active malignancy, immunomodulators or active illness were excluded. The germline gives CDR1 MGHDK, CDR2 SYGVNS. CDR3 length equals 14 residues. The V gene lost 5 bases and the J gene lost 10 bases, with 20 bases spanning the gap. Profiled with immunoSEQ multiplex PCR; TCRdb holds only in-frame clones, not every one. The sample carries 10,000 or so clones, 83% recorded once. Concerning this clone itself: The target antigen is unknown.

The sequencing used CXCR5- memory CD4+ T cells sorted from blood, collected 7 days after influenza vaccination. The gene calls are TRBV25-1 and TRBJ1-1; TRBD1 is a possible D gene (5 bases). This TCR derives from an adult who received the influenza vaccine. CDR3 DNA sequence: TGTGCCAGCAGTAACTCAGGGACGAGGAGGGGAGCTTTCTTT. Translated: CASSNSGTRRGAFF.